This paragraph covers one T cell receptor (beta chain) sequence. What it recognizes is unknown. These data come from a study of cytomegalovirus exposure and HLA in healthy donors. The CDR3 extends over 16 amino acids. V trimming: 3 bases; J trimming: 0 bases; junction bases outside the gene matches: 6. The germline V gene has CDR1 SGHRS and CDR2 YFSETQ. The PCR employed 60 Vbeta primers together with 13 Jbeta primers. As handled by the study authors: In a later analysis, roughly 11 million of approximately 80 million unique beta chains occurred in at least two donors. The method was immunoSEQ multiplex PCR; TCRdb's version includes in-frame clones alone and lacks a portion of them. Clonal size and the V and J genes are those of that table, whereas D and trimming came from the DNA. The sample gives around 130,000 clones, 50% to 75% of which show up once; about 8.1% is in the top ten. The study's findings and limits: The number of N-insertions in an Asian-associated ancestry cluster was reportedly below the roughly 670-donor mean in a later analysis.

V gene TRBV5-1 combines with J gene TRBJ2-1, with TRBD2 matching 7 bases. The source is a woman in her thirties or forties in good health and CMV-seropositive. Sequenced sample: PBMCs. CDR3 protein: CASSWGRADSYNEQFF. The CDR3 DNA reads as TGCGCCAGCAGCTGGGGGAGGGCGGACTCCTACAATGAGCAGTTCTTC. Variable domain in full (rest from reference TRBV5-1 and TRBJ2-1): KAGVTQTPRYLIKTRGQQVTLSCSPISGHRSVSWYQQTPGQGLQFLFEYFSETQRNKGNFPGRFSGRQFSNSRSEMNVSTLELGDSALYLCASSWGRADSYNEQFFGPGTRLTVL.